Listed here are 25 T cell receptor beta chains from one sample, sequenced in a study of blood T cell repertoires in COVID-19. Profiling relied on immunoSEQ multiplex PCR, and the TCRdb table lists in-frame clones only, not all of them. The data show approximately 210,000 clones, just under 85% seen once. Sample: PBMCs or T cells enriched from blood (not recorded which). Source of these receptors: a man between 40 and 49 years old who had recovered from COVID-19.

The CDR3 DNA reads TGTGCCAGCAGTTCCCCGGGGACAGGGAATGGCTACACCTTC. Protein sequence: CASSSPGTGNGYTF. The J gene is TRBJ1-2, the V gene TRBV28; 9 bases line up with TRBD1. In germline, CDR1 is MDHEN, CDR2 SYDVKM. V was clipped by 4 bases and J by 6 bases; unmatched bases: 6. This CDR3 region has 14 residues.

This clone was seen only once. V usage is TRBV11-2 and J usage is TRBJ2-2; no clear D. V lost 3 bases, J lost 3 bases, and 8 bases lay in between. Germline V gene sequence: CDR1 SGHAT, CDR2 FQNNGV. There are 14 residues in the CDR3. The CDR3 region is CASSFQLDTGELFF. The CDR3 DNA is TGTGCCAGCAGCTTTCAGCTAGACACCGGGGAGCTGTTTTTT.

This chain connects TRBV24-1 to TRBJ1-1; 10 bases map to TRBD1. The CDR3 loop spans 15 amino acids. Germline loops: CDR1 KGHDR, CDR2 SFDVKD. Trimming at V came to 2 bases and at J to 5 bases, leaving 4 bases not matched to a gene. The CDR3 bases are TGTGCCACCAGTGATTCCCGGGACAGGGGTACTGAAGCTTTCTTT. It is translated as CATSDSRDRGTEAFF.

The CDR3 DNA reads TGTGCCAGCACCTTGGGCTTAAATCAGCCCCAGCATTTT. Encoded protein: CASTLGLNQPQHF. The rearrangement uses TRBV7-2 and TRBJ1-5; no firm D call. The CDR3 consists of 13 residues. Germline CDR1 reads SGHTA; CDR2 reads FQGNSA. Between the trimmed V and J ends, which lost 7 bases and 4 bases, there was a span of 11 bases.

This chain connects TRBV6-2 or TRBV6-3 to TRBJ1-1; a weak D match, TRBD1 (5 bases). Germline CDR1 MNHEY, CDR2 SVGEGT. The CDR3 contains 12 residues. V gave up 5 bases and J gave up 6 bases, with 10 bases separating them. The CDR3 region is CASSDSFAEAFF. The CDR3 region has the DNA TGTGCCAGCAGTGACAGCTTCGCTGAAGCTTTCTTT.

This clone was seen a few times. This CDR3 is CASSEGLGSGEQYF. Here the CDR3 DNA reads TGTGCCAGTAGTGAGGGACTAGGTTCTGGCGAGCAGTACTTC. The gene calls are TRBV19 and TRBJ2-7; 8 nucleotides agree with TRBD2. The V gene end was trimmed by 5 bases and the J gene end by 6 bases; junction bases not matched to a gene: 9. Germline values: CDR1 LNHDA, CDR2 SQIVND (reference sequence). CDR3 size: 14 residues. The complete variable domain, with remaining parts taken from reference TRBV19 and TRBJ2-7, reads DGGITQSPKYLFRKEGQNVTLSCEQNLNHDAMYWYRQDPGQGLRLIYYSQIVNDFQKGDIAEGYSVSREKKESFPLTVTSAQKNPTAFYLCASSEGLGSGEQYFGPGTRLTVT.

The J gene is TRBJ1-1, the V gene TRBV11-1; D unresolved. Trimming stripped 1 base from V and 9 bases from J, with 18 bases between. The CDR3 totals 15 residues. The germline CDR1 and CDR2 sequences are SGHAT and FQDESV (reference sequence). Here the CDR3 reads CASSLDHSPTQQAFF. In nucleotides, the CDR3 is TGTGCCAGCAGCTTAGATCACTCCCCGACACAGCAAGCTTTCTTT.

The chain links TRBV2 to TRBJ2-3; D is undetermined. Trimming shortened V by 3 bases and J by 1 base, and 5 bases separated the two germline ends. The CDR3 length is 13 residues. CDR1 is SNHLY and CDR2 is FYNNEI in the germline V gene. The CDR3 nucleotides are TGTGCCAGCAGTGAGGAGCGCACAGATACGCAGTATTTT. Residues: CASSEERTDTQYF.

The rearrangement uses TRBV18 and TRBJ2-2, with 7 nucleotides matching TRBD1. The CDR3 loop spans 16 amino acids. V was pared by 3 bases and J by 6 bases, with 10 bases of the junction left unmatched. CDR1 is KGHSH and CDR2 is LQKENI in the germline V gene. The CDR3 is CASSPDRAGGSGELFF. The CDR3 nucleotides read TGTGCCAGCTCACCCGACAGGGCTGGAGGATCCGGGGAGCTGTTTTTT.

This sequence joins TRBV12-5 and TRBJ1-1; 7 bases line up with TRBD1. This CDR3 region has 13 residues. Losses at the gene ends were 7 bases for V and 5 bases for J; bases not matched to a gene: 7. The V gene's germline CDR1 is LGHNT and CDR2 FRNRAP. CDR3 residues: CASASQGETEAFF. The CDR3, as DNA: TGTGCTAGTGCTTCCCAGGGGGAGACTGAAGCTTTCTTT.

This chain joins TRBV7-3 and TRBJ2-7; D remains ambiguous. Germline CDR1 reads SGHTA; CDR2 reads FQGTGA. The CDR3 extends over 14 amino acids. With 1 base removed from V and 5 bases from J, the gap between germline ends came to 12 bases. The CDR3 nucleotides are TGTGCCAGCAGCTTAAAAGGAGCCTGGGACGAGCAGTACTTC. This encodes CASSLKGAWDEQYF.

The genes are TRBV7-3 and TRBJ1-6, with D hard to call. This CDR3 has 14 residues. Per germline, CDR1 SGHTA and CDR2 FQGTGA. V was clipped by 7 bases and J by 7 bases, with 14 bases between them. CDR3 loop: CASTARGTNSPLHF. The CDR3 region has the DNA TGTGCCAGCACCGCCCGGGGAACGAATTCACCCCTCCACTTT.

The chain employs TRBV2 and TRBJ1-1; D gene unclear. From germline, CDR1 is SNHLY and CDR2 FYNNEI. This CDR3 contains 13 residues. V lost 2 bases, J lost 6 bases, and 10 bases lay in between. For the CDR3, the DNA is TGTGCCAGCAGTGAACGTTTGGCGGCTGAAGCTTTCTTT. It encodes CASSERLAAEAFF. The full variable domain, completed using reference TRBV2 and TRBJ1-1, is EPEVTQTPSHQVTQMGQEVILRCVPISNHLYFYWYRQILGQKVEFLVSFYNNEISEKSEIFDDQFSVERPDGSNFTLKIRSTKLEDSAMYFCASSERLAAEAFFGQGTRLTVV.

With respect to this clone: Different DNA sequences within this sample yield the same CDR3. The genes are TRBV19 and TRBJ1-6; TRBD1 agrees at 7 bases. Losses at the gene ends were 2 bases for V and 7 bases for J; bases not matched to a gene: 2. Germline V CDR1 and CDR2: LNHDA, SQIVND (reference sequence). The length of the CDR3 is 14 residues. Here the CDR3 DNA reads TGTGCCAGTAGTATACTACAGGGGAATTCACCCCTCCACTTT. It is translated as CASSILQGNSPLHF.

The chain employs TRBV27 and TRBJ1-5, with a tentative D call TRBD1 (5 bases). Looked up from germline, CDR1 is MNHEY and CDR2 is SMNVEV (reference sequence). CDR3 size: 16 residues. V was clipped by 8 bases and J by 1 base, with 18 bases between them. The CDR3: CASGPLGGLSNQPQHF. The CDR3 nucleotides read TGTGCCAGCGGACCCTTGGGGGGACTGAGCAATCAGCCCCAGCATTTT.

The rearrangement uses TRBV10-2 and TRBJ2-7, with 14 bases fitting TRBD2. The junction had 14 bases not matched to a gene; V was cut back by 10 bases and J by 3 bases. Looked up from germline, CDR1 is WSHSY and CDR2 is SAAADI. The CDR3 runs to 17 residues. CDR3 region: CATQPGLAGVRGYEQYF. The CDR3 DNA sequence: TGCGCCACCCAACCGGGACTAGCGGGAGTAAGGGGCTACGAGCAGTACTTC.

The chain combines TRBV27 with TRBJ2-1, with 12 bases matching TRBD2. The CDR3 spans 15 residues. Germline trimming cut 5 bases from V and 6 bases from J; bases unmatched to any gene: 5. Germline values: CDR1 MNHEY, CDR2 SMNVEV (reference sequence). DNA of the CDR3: TGTGCCAGCAGTCCCGGGACTAGCGGGCGCAATGAGCAGTTCTTC. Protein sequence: CASSPGTSGRNEQFF.

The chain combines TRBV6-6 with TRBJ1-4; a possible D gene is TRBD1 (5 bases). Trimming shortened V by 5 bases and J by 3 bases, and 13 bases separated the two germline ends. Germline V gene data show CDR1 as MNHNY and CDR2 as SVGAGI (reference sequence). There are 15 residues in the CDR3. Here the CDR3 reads CASSAPGGSNEKLFF. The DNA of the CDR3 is TGTGCCAGCAGTGCCCCCGGGGGATCTAATGAAAAACTGTTTTTT.

This CDR3 is CASSEGLEQYF. The CDR3 DNA sequence: TGTGCCAGCAGTGAAGGACTCGAGCAGTACTTC. V usage is TRBV6-1 and J usage is TRBJ2-7; D gene unclear. Deletions cut 1 base from V and 6 bases from J, with 4 bases between. The CDR3 has 11 residues. The V gene's germline CDR1 is MNHNS and CDR2 SASEGT.

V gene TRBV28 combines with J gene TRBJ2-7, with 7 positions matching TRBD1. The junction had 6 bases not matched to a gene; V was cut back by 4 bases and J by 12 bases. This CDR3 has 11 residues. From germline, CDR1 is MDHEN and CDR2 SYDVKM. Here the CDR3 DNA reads TGTGCCAGCAGTTCCAGGACAGGTTCGTACTTC. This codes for CASSSRTGSYF.

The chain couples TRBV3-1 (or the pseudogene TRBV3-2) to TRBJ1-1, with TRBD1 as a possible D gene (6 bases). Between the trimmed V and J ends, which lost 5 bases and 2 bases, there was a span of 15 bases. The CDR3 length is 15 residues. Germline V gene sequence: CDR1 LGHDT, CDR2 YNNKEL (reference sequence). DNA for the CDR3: TGTGCCAGCAGCACCTACAGGGCGACCAACACTGAAGCTTTCTTT. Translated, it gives CASSTYRATNTEAFF.

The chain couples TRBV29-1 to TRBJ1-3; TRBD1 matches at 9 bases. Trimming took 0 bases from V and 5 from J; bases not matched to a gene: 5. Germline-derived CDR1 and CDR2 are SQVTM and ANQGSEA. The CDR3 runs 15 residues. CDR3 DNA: TGCAGCGTTGAAGAGGGGACAGGGACTAGAAACACCATATATTTT. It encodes CSVEEGTGTRNTIYF.

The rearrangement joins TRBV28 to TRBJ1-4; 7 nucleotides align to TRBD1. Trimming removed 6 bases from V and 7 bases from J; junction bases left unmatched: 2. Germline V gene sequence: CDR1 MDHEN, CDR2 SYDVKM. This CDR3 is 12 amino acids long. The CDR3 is CASRGDSEKLFF. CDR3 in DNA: TGTGCCAGCAGAGGGGACAGTGAAAAACTGTTTTTT.

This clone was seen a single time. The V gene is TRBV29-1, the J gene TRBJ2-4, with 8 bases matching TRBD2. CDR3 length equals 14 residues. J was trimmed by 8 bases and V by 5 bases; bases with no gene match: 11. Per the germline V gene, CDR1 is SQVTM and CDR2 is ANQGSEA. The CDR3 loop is CSVRVAGPWDIQYF. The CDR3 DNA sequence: TGCAGCGTTCGGGTAGCGGGGCCCTGGGACATTCAGTACTTC.

The DNA of the CDR3 is TGTGCCAGCAGTGACCCCGGGGGGTCCTACAATGAGCAGTTCTTC. This translates into CASSDPGGSYNEQFF. The chain links TRBV6-1 to TRBJ2-1, with TRBD2 matching over 7 bases. The length of the CDR3 is 15 residues. Germline CDR1 is MNHNS and CDR2 is SASEGT. Trimming removed 3 bases from V and 1 base from J; junction bases left unmatched: 3.